Below, 13 T cell receptor beta chains from the same sample are listed, as sequenced in a study of blood T cell repertoires in COVID-19. Profiled with immunoSEQ multiplex PCR; TCRdb holds only in-frame clones, not every one. The sample yields around 270,000 clones, approximately 86% seen once. Sequenced material: peripheral blood. These receptors all stem from a woman aged 55-69 years with COVID-19, enrolled during active disease.

The sample holds a few counts of this clone. The V gene is TRBV5-1, the J gene TRBJ2-1; D may be TRBD1 (5 bases). The CDR3 has 14 amino acids. V lost 3 bases to trimming and J lost 12 bases, with 19 bases between them. Germline assignment: CDR1 SGHRS and CDR2 YFSETQ. The CDR3 protein is CASSSRALDLLQFF. CDR3 nucleotide sequence: TGCGCCAGCAGCTCCAGGGCGCTTGATTTATTGCAGTTCTTC.

The V and J genes are TRBV6-5 and TRBJ1-4; TRBD1 matches 7 bases. After removal of 2 bases from V and 0 bases from J, the junction contained 3 bases not matched to a gene. Per the germline V gene, CDR1 is MNHEY and CDR2 is SVGAGI. This CDR3 is built from 16 residues. CDR3 nucleotide sequence: TGTGCCAGCAGTTACCGACAGGGATCAACTAATGAAAAACTGTTTTTT. It specifies CASSYRQGSTNEKLFF.

This chain links TRBV30 with TRBJ2-6; maybe TRBD2 (5 bases). The germline V gene has CDR1 GTSNPN and CDR2 SVGIG (reference sequence). This CDR3 contains 18 residues. Trimming took 3 bases from V and 4 from J, leaving 22 bases between them. In nucleotides, the CDR3 is TGTGCCTGGAGCGCCAGACCCGTTGGACTTAGAGGGGCCAACGTCCTGACTTTC. It translates to CAWSARPVGLRGANVLTF.

This sequence joins TRBV5-1 and TRBJ1-2, with 10 bases that match TRBD1. CDR3 length equals 15 residues. Per the germline V gene, CDR1 is SGHRS and CDR2 is YFSETQ. V gave up 4 bases and J gave up 7 bases; unmatched junction bases: 10. The CDR3 protein is CASSSTGTGASGYTF. The CDR3 nucleotides read TGCGCCAGCAGCAGCACCGGGACAGGGGCCTCTGGCTACACCTTC.

The CDR3 is CASSLVGTGVNTGELFF. The CDR3 DNA follows: TGTGCCAGCAGCTTAGTCGGGACAGGGGTTAACACCGGGGAGCTGTTTTTT. V usage is TRBV7-7 and J usage is TRBJ2-2; TRBD1 matches 10 bases. The CDR3 extends over 17 amino acids. Germline CDR1 reads SSHAT; CDR2 reads FNYEAQ (reference sequence). V gave up 1 base and J gave up 2 bases; unmatched junction bases: 4.

The chain links TRBV7-8 to TRBJ1-2, with 9 positions matching TRBD1. Germline lookup yields CDR1 SGHVS and CDR2 FQNEAQ. After removal of 4 bases from V and 8 bases from J, the junction contained 14 bases not matched to a gene. There are 16 residues in the CDR3. This CDR3 reads CASSSLYRGPWSGYTF. The CDR3 DNA follows: TGTGCCAGCAGCTCGCTATACAGGGGGCCCTGGAGCGGCTACACCTTC.

J is TRBJ1-6 and V is TRBV7-9, with a weak D call TRBD1 (5 bases). V lost 5 bases to trimming and J lost 5 bases, with 13 bases between them. The CDR3 is made up of 15 amino acids. Germline-derived CDR1 and CDR2 are SEHNR and FQNEAQ (reference sequence). In DNA, the CDR3 is TGTGCCAGCAGCGACAGTGGTCCAAATAATTCACCCCTCCACTTT. Translation: CASSDSGPNNSPLHF. The full variable domain, completed using reference TRBV7-9 and TRBJ1-6, is DTGVSQNPRHKITKRGQNVTFRCDPISEHNRLYWYRQTLGQGPEFLTYFQNEAQLEKSRLLSDRFSAERPKGSFSTLEIQRTEQGDSAMYLCASSDSGPNNSPLHFGNGTRLTVT.

This rearrangement joins TRBV18 to TRBJ2-7; D may be TRBD2 (5 bases). The CDR3 sequence is 12 residues long. Germline V CDR1 and CDR2: KGHSH, LQKENI. The germline V and J ends were trimmed by 4 bases and 5 bases, with 9 bases remaining between them. The DNA of the CDR3 is TGTGCCAGCTCACTGGCCGGGGACGAGCAGTACTTC. Translated, it gives CASSLAGDEQYF.

The rearrangement links TRBV30 to TRBJ2-1; D may be TRBD2 (6 bases). This CDR3 comprises 12 residues. Germline V CDR1 and CDR2: GTSNPN, SVGIG (reference sequence). V gave up 2 bases and J gave up 13 bases, with 15 bases separating them. CDR3 in amino acids: CAWSPTGLNQFF. For the CDR3, the DNA is TGTGCCTGGAGTCCGACGGGACTTAATCAGTTCTTC.

This rearrangement joins TRBV19 to TRBJ2-5; 7 bases are a match to TRBD1. V lost 5 bases and J lost 2; bases outside the gene matches: 8. The CDR3 is made up of 15 amino acids. Germline CDR1 and CDR2: LNHDA and SQIVND (reference sequence). The chain's CDR3 is CASSRGTEPQETQYF. The CDR3 DNA follows: TGTGCCAGTAGTCGAGGGACAGAGCCACAAGAGACCCAGTACTTC.

The chain joins TRBV7-3 to TRBJ2-3; 9 nucleotides match TRBD1. The CDR3 consists of 16 residues. The junction had 9 bases not matched to a gene; V was cut back by 5 bases and J by 3 bases. Germline values: CDR1 SGHTA, CDR2 FQGTGA. CDR3 coding DNA: TGTGCCAGCAGCCTGGGACAGGGATTCGGTACAGATACGCAGTATTTT. Translating gives CASSLGQGFGTDTQYF.

The chain has TRBV19 and TRBJ2-3; 11 bases line up with TRBD2. Per germline, CDR1 LNHDA and CDR2 SQIVND (reference sequence). The CDR3 runs to 15 residues. V lost 10 bases to trimming and J lost 4 bases; unmatched junction nucleotides: 10. The CDR3 spells CATKSTSGIPDTQYF. The DNA for the CDR3 is TGTGCCACCAAGTCGACTAGCGGGATACCAGATACGCAGTATTTT. Filled out from reference TRBV19 and TRBJ2-3, the complete variable domain reads DGGITQSPKYLFRKEGQNVTLSCEQNLNHDAMYWYRQDPGQGLRLIYYSQIVNDFQKGDIAEGYSVSREKKESFPLTVTSAQKNPTAFYLCATKSTSGIPDTQYFGPGTRLTVL.

This sequence joins TRBV24-1 and TRBJ2-7; 9 nucleotides match TRBD1. CDR1 KGHDR and CDR2 SFDVKD come from the germline V gene. This CDR3 contains 15 residues. The V gene end was trimmed by 3 bases and the J gene end by 9 bases; junction bases not matched to a gene: 11. In DNA, the CDR3 is TGTGCCACCAGTGATGGGACAGGGCCGGCATCTGGGCAGTACTTC. Translated, it gives CATSDGTGPASGQYF.